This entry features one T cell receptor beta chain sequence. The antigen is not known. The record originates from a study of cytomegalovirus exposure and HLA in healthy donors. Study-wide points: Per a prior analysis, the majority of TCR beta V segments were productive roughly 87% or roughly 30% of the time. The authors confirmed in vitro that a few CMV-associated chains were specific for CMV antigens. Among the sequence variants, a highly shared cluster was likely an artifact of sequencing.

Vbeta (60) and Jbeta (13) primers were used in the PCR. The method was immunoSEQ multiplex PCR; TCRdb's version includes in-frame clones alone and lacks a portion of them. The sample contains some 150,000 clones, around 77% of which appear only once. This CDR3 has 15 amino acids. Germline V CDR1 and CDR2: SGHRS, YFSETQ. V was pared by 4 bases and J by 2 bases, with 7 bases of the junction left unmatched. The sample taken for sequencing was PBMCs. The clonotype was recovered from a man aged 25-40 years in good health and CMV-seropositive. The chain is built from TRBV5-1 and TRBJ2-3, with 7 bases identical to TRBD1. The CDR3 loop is CASSRTGANTDTQYF. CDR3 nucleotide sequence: TGCGCCAGCAGCAGAACAGGGGCAAACACAGATACGCAGTATTTT.